The TCR beta chain described here comes from a study of blood T cell repertoires in COVID-19. In the original workflow: Reference gene primers were amplified, and this amplification served to estimate nucleated cell counts. Method: immunoSEQ multiplex PCR; TCRdb's copy keeps in-frame clones and lacks some. The V and J calls and clone size come from that table; D and trimming were worked out from the DNA. The sample carries 250,000 or so clones, 84% recorded once. Trimming at V came to 8 bases and at J to 4 bases, leaving 10 bases not matched to a gene. Germline assignment: CDR1 SGHAT and CDR2 FQNNGV. The CDR3 contains 15 residues.

The TCR sequence derives from a woman in her 40s who had recovered from COVID-19. Sequencing used peripheral blood. J is TRBJ2-2 and V is TRBV11-2, with TRBD2 matching 7 bases. This CDR3 is CASGPGLHATGELFF. The CDR3 DNA follows: TGTGCCAGCGGACCGGGACTACACGCCACCGGGGAGCTGTTTTTT.